Following are 29 T cell receptor beta chains from one sample sequenced in a study of CD8+ T cells in alopecia areata. Isolated RNA was reverse transcribed into cDNA used as the sequencing template. TCRdb keeps only in-frame clones here, not all; method: immunoSEQ multiplex PCR. Here the sample spans more than 90,000 clones, 60% being singletons. Treatment specified: oral pan-JAK inhibitor, 5-10 mg twice daily. The material was CD8+ T cells sorted from blood, obtained at approximately week 55, from a patient treated with tofacitinib. These receptors all stem from a human donor with alopecia areata.

A few counts support this clone. This chain connects TRBV27 to TRBJ2-1, with 7 bases matching TRBD2. J was trimmed by 3 bases and V by 6 bases; bases with no gene match: 5. The CDR3 spans 14 residues. The germline CDR1 and CDR2 sequences are MNHEY and SMNVEV (reference sequence). Here the CDR3 reads CASSWGGVYNEQFF. CDR3 coding DNA: TGTGCCAGCAGCTGGGGGGGAGTCTACAATGAGCAGTTCTTC.

The chain has TRBV7-6 and TRBJ2-5; D is unresolved. Germline V gene sequence: CDR1 SGHVS, CDR2 FNYEAQ. The V end was cut by 4 bases, the J end by 1 base, with 19 bases between. This CDR3 has 17 amino acids. The CDR3 reads CASSSSWQVPPQETQYF. In DNA form, the CDR3 reads TGTGCCAGCAGCTCTTCCTGGCAGGTACCTCCCCAAGAGACCCAGTACTTC.

The chain has TRBV5-1 and TRBJ2-7; D is possibly TRBD1 (6 bases). V shed 0 bases and J shed 3 bases, with 7 bases lying between them. Germline CDR1 SGHRS, CDR2 YFSETQ. The CDR3 spans 13 residues. CDR3 in DNA: TGCGCCAGCAGCTTGGTCAGGGGCTACGAGCAGTACTTC. Amino acid sequence: CASSLVRGYEQYF. The whole variable domain, remainder taken from reference TRBV5-1 and TRBJ2-7, is KAGVTQTPRYLIKTRGQQVTLSCSPISGHRSVSWYQQTPGQGLQFLFEYFSETQRNKGNFPGRFSGRQFSNSRSEMNVSTLELGDSALYLCASSLVRGYEQYFGPGTRLTVT.

The V gene is TRBV6-5, the J gene TRBJ2-1, with 8 bases aligning to TRBD2. After removal of 2 bases from V and 2 bases from J, the junction contained 5 bases not matched to a gene. The CDR3 has 16 amino acids. Germline CDR1 MNHEY, CDR2 SVGAGI. The CDR3 loop reads CASSYTGGATYNEQFF. DNA of the CDR3: TGTGCCAGCAGTTACACGGGGGGGGCTACCTACAATGAGCAGTTCTTC.

V is TRBV19 and J is TRBJ2-1, with 7 positions matching TRBD1. This CDR3 is 13 amino acids long. Germline V gene data show CDR1 as LNHDA and CDR2 as SQIVND (reference sequence). The ends lost 8 bases at V and 8 bases at J; junction bases unmatched: 9. CDR3 nucleotide sequence: TGTGCCAGTTCCGGGACAGCCTTCCATGAGCAGTTCTTC. This sequence encodes CASSGTAFHEQFF.

The CDR3 region is CASSPGTSGIFTDTQYF. CDR3 DNA: TGTGCCAGCAGCCCGGGGACTAGCGGAATATTCACAGATACGCAGTATTTT. V usage is TRBV9 and J usage is TRBJ2-3; 11 bases match TRBD2. Germline trimming cut 4 bases from V and 2 bases from J; bases unmatched to any gene: 9. Germline V gene lookup returns CDR1 SGDLS and CDR2 YYNGEE. The CDR3 loop spans 17 amino acids.

The chain joins TRBV5-1 to TRBJ2-7, with D perhaps TRBD2 (6 bases). The last part of the DNA fits TRBJ2-5 better; the J call may be wrong. CDR3 length: 14 residues. Germline lookup yields CDR1 SGHRS and CDR2 YFSETQ. The CDR3: CASSSEGSGETQYF. The CDR3 region has the DNA TGCGCCAGCAGCTCGGAGGGGTCCGGGGAGACCCAGTACTTC.

The chain has TRBV27 and TRBJ1-5; the D is unclear. From germline, CDR1 is MNHEY and CDR2 SMNVEV (reference sequence). V lost 1 base, J lost 7 bases, and 8 bases lay in between. The CDR3 spans 13 residues. CDR3 sequence reads: CASSLFVGQPQHF. Written as DNA, the CDR3 is TGTGCCAGCAGTTTATTTGTTGGGCAGCCCCAGCATTTT.

The DNA of the CDR3 is TGTGCCAGCAGCTCGGACAGGGGACTGCTATACGAGCAGTACTTC. Its protein product is CASSSDRGLLYEQYF. V is TRBV7-9 and J is TRBJ2-7; the match to TRBD1 covers 9 bases. Germline values: CDR1 SEHNR, CDR2 FQNEAQ (reference sequence). The CDR3 covers 15 residues. Trimming at V came to 4 bases and at J to 4 bases, leaving 8 bases not matched to a gene.

This clone was detected a few times. The gene calls are TRBV5-1 and TRBJ1-1; 9 nucleotides agree with TRBD1. V shed 3 bases, J shed 6 bases, and the junction held 12 bases outside the gene matches. Germline CDR1 reads SGHRS; CDR2 reads YFSETQ. This CDR3 contains 16 residues. The CDR3 region has the DNA TGCGCCAGCAGCTCAGTCCCGGGACAGGGAACAGCTGAAGCTTTCTTT. Protein sequence: CASSSVPGQGTAEAFF.

The chain links TRBV27 to TRBJ1-2, with 8 bases aligning to TRBD1. J lost 4 bases, V lost 5 bases, and 6 bases had no gene match. The CDR3 runs 14 residues. Germline assignment: CDR1 MNHEY and CDR2 SMNVEV (reference sequence). CDR3 residues: CASSLDRAGYGYTF. The DNA of the CDR3 is TGTGCCAGCAGTCTGGACAGGGCGGGCTATGGCTACACCTTC.

The J gene is TRBJ2-1, the V gene TRBV9; 15 positions agree with TRBD2. Germline V lookup: CDR1 SGDLS, CDR2 YYNGEE. V lost 4 bases and J lost 0; bases outside the gene matches: 8. The CDR3 has 19 residues. The CDR3 DNA reads TGTGCCAGCAGCTCCAGGACTAGCGGGGGGGCCTCCTCCTACAATGAGCAGTTCTTC. It translates to CASSSRTSGGASSYNEQFF.

The chain uses TRBV4-2 and TRBJ1-2; D call uncertain. Germline V lookup: CDR1 LGHNA, CDR2 YNFKEQ. This CDR3 spans 16 amino acids. With 1 base removed from V and 5 bases from J, the gap between germline ends came to 17 bases. The CDR3 DNA is TGTGCCAGCAGCCAAGCCGTGAGAGGCTTCCAGTATGGCTACACCTTC. Protein product: CASSQAVRGFQYGYTF.

In this sample, this clone turned up once. The J gene is TRBJ2-1, the V gene TRBV5-1; TRBD1 aligns across 8 bases. Losses at the gene ends were 4 bases for V and 2 bases for J; bases not matched to a gene: 8. This CDR3 spans 16 amino acids. CDR1 is SGHRS and CDR2 is YFSETQ in the germline V gene. The CDR3 DNA reads as TGCGCCAGCAGCCTCGGACAGGGTATTGCCTACAATGAGCAGTTCTTC. It encodes CASSLGQGIAYNEQFF.

This clone was seen only a few times. The gene calls are TRBV7-9 and TRBJ2-5; maybe TRBD2 (7 bases). Germline V gene sequence: CDR1 SEHNR, CDR2 FQNEAQ (reference sequence). This CDR3 has 15 amino acids. V lost 5 bases and J lost 5, with 18 bases in between. The DNA of the CDR3 is TGTGCCAGCAGCGTCCCACAGGGAGGGTCCGAGACCCAGTACTTC. This encodes CASSVPQGGSETQYF.

CDR3 sequence (DNA): TGCGCCAGCAGCTTCACGGGGGTGGCCACTGAAGCTTTCTTT. The encoded protein is CASSFTGVATEAFF. V gene TRBV5-1 combines with J gene TRBJ1-1; D possibly corresponds to TRBD1 (5 bases). The CDR3 contains 14 residues. The ends were cut back, 2 bases at V and 4 bases at J, with 12 bases in the middle. CDR1 is SGHRS, CDR2 YFSETQ, per germline.

The chain has TRBV2 and TRBJ2-2; TRBD1 is a possible D gene (6 bases). This CDR3 is 16 amino acids long. CDR1 and CDR2 (germline): SNHLY, FYNNEI. V was cut by 5 bases and J by 4 bases, with 17 bases left in between. The CDR3 is CASSLTGTPTTGELFF. In nucleotides, the CDR3 is TGTGCCAGCAGTCTCACCGGGACACCAACCACCGGGGAGCTGTTTTTT. Supplemented by reference TRBV2 and TRBJ2-2, the full variable domain reads EPEVTQTPSHQVTQMGQEVILRCVPISNHLYFYWYRQILGQKVEFLVSFYNNEISEKSEIFDDQFSVERPDGSNFTLKIRSTKLEDSAMYFCASSLTGTPTTGELFFGEGSRLTVL.

J is TRBJ2-3 and V is TRBV10-2; D is possibly TRBD1 (5 bases). Germline-derived CDR1 and CDR2 are WSHSY and SAAADI. V lost 8 bases and J 6 bases, leaving 18 bases between the germline ends. The CDR3 extends over 14 amino acids. CDR3 residues: CASEGVGPQDTQYF. CDR3 coding DNA: TGCGCCAGCGAAGGGGTGGGGCCGCAGGATACGCAGTATTTT.

This clone was picked up a small number of times. V and J are TRBV23-1 and TRBJ1-5, with 7 nucleotides matching TRBD1. TRBV23-1 is labeled an ORF, and its function is uncertain. CDR3 length: 12 residues. The junction had 0 bases not matched to a gene; V was cut back by 6 bases and J by 4 bases. The CDR3 coding sequence is TGCGCCAGCAGGGGACAGAATCAGCCCCAGCATTTT. Amino acids: CASRGQNQPQHF.

The rearrangement joins TRBV5-1 to TRBJ2-5; weak D call: TRBD2 (6 bases). The CDR3 contains 13 residues. Germline loops: CDR1 SGHRS, CDR2 YFSETQ. Trimming left V 5 bases short and J 1 base short, with 9 bases between. The CDR3 here is CASRGDFQETQYF. Here the CDR3 DNA reads TGCGCCAGCAGAGGGGACTTCCAAGAGACCCAGTACTTC.

This chain links TRBV7-9 with TRBJ1-1; TRBD1 matches at 7 bases. Unmatched junction bases numbered 5, after V lost 5 bases and J lost 5 bases. The CDR3 extends over 13 amino acids. Per the germline V gene, CDR1 is SEHNR and CDR2 is FQNEAQ (reference sequence). DNA of the CDR3: TGTGCCAGCAGCGCGCAGGGGGGGACTGAAGCTTTCTTT. Protein sequence: CASSAQGGTEAFF.

The V call is TRBV15, the J call TRBJ1-4, with a weak D call TRBD1 (6 bases). This CDR3 is 15 amino acids long. The V end was cut by 2 bases, the J end by 7 bases, with 14 bases between. The germline V gene encodes CDR1 LNHNV and CDR2 YYDKDF (reference sequence). The CDR3 DNA reads as TGTGCCACCAGCAGATACAGGGCTCGAAGTGAAAAACTGTTTTTT. Protein: CATSRYRARSEKLFF. Using reference TRBV15 and TRBJ1-4 for the parts outside the CDR3, the full variable domain is DAMVIQNPRYQVTQFGKPVTLSCSQTLNHNVMYWYQQKSSQAPKLLFHYYDKDFNNEADTPDNFQSRRPNTSFCFLDIRSPGLGDTAMYLCATSRYRARSEKLFFGSGTQLSVL.

The chain recombines TRBV10-3 with TRBJ2-5; TRBD1 agrees at 9 bases. CDR3 size: 16 residues. CDR1 and CDR2 (germline): ENHRY, SYGVKD. V was pared by 4 bases and J by 0 bases, with 6 bases of the junction left unmatched. CDR3 DNA sequence: TGTGCCATCAGTGGAAAGGGACAGGGCAACCAAGAGACCCAGTACTTC. Translation gives CAISGKGQGNQETQYF.

V usage is TRBV7-9 and J usage is TRBJ1-5; D unclear. The CDR3 has 13 residues. Germline CDR1 SEHNR, CDR2 FQNEAQ (reference sequence). Trimming stripped 0 bases from V and 5 bases from J, with 5 bases between. The CDR3 is CASSLAADQPQHF. The DNA for the CDR3 is TGTGCCAGCAGCTTAGCGGCAGATCAGCCCCAGCATTTT.

This clone was picked up a small number of times. The chain recombines TRBV27 with TRBJ2-2; either TRBD1 or TRBD2 may supply D (5 bases each). The CDR3 sequence is 16 residues long. Germline-derived CDR1 and CDR2 are MNHEY and SMNVEV (reference sequence). V lost 5 bases and J lost 2, with 15 bases in between. CDR3 sequence reads: CASSHLGTVNTGELFF. Here the CDR3 DNA reads TGTGCCAGCAGTCACCTAGGGACGGTTAACACCGGGGAGCTGTTTTTT.

This clone was detected only a few times. The CDR3 nucleotides read TGTGCCAGCAGCTCCTACCGGGACCAAACCTACGAGCAGTACTTC. It yields the protein CASSSYRDQTYEQYF. The J gene is TRBJ2-7, the V gene TRBV11-3; tentatively, D is TRBD1 or TRBD2 (5 bases each). Trimming took 4 bases from V and 2 from J, leaving 15 bases between them. The CDR3 covers 15 residues. CDR1 SGHNT and CDR2 YENEEA come from the germline V gene.

This clone has just one count. The chain combines TRBV11-2 with TRBJ2-7, with 8 nucleotides matching TRBD2. CDR1 is SGHAT and CDR2 is FQNNGV in the germline V gene. Trimming removed 5 bases from V and 3 bases from J; junction bases left unmatched: 6. The CDR3 has 14 residues. In DNA form, the CDR3 reads TGTGCCAGCAGCACATTAGCGGGGCGCTACGAGCAGTACTTC. Translating gives CASSTLAGRYEQYF.

This chain links TRBV5-1 with TRBJ1-2, with TRBD1 matching 8 bases. V shed 3 bases and J 6 bases; nucleotides not matched to a gene: 4. Looked up from germline, CDR1 is SGHRS and CDR2 is YFSETQ. This CDR3 is built from 13 residues. Here the CDR3 DNA reads TGCGCCAGCAGCTGGACAGGGAGGGATGGCTACACCTTC. This encodes CASSWTGRDGYTF.

This clone was found once. The chain employs TRBV2 and TRBJ1-6; 8 nucleotides match TRBD1. Germline values: CDR1 SNHLY, CDR2 FYNNEI. This CDR3 is 13 amino acids long. Trimming removed 6 bases from V and 8 bases from J; junction bases left unmatched: 3. CDR3 amino acids: CASRTGDYSPLHF. In DNA form, the CDR3 reads TGTGCCAGCAGGACAGGGGATTATTCACCCCTCCACTTT.